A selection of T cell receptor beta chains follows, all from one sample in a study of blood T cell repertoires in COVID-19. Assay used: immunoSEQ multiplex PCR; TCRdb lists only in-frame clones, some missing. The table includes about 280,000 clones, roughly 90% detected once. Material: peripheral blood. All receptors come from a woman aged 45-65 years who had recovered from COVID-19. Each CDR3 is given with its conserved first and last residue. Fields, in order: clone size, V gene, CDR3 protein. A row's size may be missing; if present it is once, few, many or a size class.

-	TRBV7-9	CASSPGYEQYF
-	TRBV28	CASSLLVGEGRTYEQYF
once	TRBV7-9	CASSVGTNGYTF
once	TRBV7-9	CASSLEGQRTEAFF
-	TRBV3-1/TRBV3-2	CASSQGSGGDTGELFF
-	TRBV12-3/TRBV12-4	CASSLALSYEQYF
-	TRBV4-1	CASSQGDREMLEAFF
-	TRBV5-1	CASRKDRGLSGNTIYF
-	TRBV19	CASSTGVSQPQHF
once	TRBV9	CASSEGTGYNYGYTF
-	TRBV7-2	CASSAIGETQYF
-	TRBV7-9	CASSADRGPDTQYF
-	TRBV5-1	CASSFGTGGSYEQYF
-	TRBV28	CASSLIGGGGYEQYF
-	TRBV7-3	CASSQKESGELFF
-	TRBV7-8	CASSLQGVNEKLFF
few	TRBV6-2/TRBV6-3	CASSRGTGNYGYTF
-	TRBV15	CATSRGQGSEKLFF
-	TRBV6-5	CASIVDRANGGYTF
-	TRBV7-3	CASSPSSQETQYF
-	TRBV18	CASSPLGAWKYEQYF
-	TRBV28	CASTRGVNQPQHF
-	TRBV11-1	CASSLVPQGAYEQYF
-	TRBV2	CASSWDINTGELFF
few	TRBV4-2	CASSQEASLSYNEQFF
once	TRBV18	CASSPVGDNQPQHF
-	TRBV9	CASSAAPMPSGRGEQFF
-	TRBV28	CASSLIATSAGEQFF
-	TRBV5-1	CASSSRGTRNTEAFF
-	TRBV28	CATLFDRVSYGYTF
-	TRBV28	CGSFSVSKEAFF
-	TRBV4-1	CASSQESSWGGELFF
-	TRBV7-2	CASSPQRGTEAFF
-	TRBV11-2	CASSLDPGSSGNTIYF
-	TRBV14	CASSPNRVYSGNTIYF
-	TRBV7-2	CASSYGLAGASYNEQFF
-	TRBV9	CASSVLEGTGELFF
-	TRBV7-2	CASSLSTSGRRYEQYF
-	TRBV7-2	CASSRNRGRDQPQHF
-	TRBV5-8	CASSGRTSGGAYEQYF
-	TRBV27	CASRKLRVLYNEQFF
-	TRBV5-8	CASSLDRGSKNIQYF
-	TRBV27	CASSLLLAGGPGEQYF
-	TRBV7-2	CASSLEGQMNTEAFF
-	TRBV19	CASSPGLAGGTDTQYF
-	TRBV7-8	CASSREDRGWNQPQHF